The rows below give T cell receptor beta chains drawn from one sample of a study of patients and donors after allogeneic stem cell transplantation. Via MiXCR, TCRdb re-called the RT-PCR reads, giving one row per CDR3 protein. In the table there are 900,000 to 1,000,000 distinct CDR3 sequences, approximately 18% of which are singletons. The sample consisted of blood, either unsorted or a sorted T cell fraction (not recorded which). These receptors originate from a human donor who was either an allogeneic HSCT recipient or a stem cell or donor lymphocyte infusion donor (not recorded which). It is not recorded whose cells these are; they may come from a transplant donor. The CDR3 runs from the conserved cysteine through the conserved F or W.

J,V,CDR3
TRBJ1-5,TRBV7-9,CASSLDGLSNQPQHF
TRBJ2-1,TRBV20-1,CSATGLAGGLVQFF
TRBJ1-5,TRBV6-1,CASSEGQGASNQPQHF
TRBJ1-1,TRBV10-2,CASSDREGHTEAFF
TRBJ1-2,TRBV7-2,CASSPGTGEGYTF
TRBJ2-5,TRBV4-1,CASSQPSGYETQYF
TRBJ2-1,TRBV7-3,CASSSPGLNEQFF
TRBJ1-2,TRBV6-1,CASTRTGEGYGYTF
TRBJ1-1,TRBV6-1,CASSGSTGGNTEAFF
TRBJ1-5,TRBV5-1,CASSLTGTFNQPQHF
TRBJ2-3,TRBV9,CASSVGHTHDTQYF
TRBJ2-3,TRBV7-3,CASSSTGGLDTQYF
TRBJ1-1,TRBV3-1,CASSRYRGGSTEAFF
TRBJ1-2,TRBV19,CASSMIYGYTF
TRBJ1-1,TRBV2,CAGTKSRGANTEAFF
TRBJ2-1,TRBV6-2/TRBV6-3,CASSYSGGRGEQFF
TRBJ1-2,TRBV29-1,CSVEDLILEGYTF
TRBJ2-3,TRBV4-3,CASSPPCGRYTDTQYF
TRBJ1-1,TRBV6-5,CASSYQGEMNTEAFF
TRBJ2-5,TRBV20-1,CSARDSETQYF
TRBJ2-7,TRBV11-3,CASSLGLAGDGVEQYF
TRBJ1-1,TRBV27,CASSLSGFTEAFF
TRBJ2-1,TRBV6-1,CASSGGSLVYNEQFF
TRBJ2-7,TRBV27,CASSGPGRFYEQYF
TRBJ2-3,TRBV7-9,CASSLQLAGGLTDTQYF
TRBJ2-5,TRBV11-2,CASSLVETSGSPQETQYF
TRBJ2-7,TRBV21-1,CASSSWTGLSPSYEQYF
TRBJ1-2,TRBV27,CASSSGGPGGYTF
TRBJ2-1,TRBV6-6,CASRLANEQFF
TRBJ2-1,TRBV29-1,CSVGPAVSYNEQFF
TRBJ2-7,TRBV6-1,CASRLSGSSYEQYF
TRBJ2-5,TRBV19,CASSINELAEETQYF
TRBJ2-5,TRBV7-2,CASSPQLGDRTQYF
TRBJ2-3,TRBV4-2,CASSQGVGAGPRADTQYF
TRBJ2-5,TRBV10-3,CATAQVRGSEETQYF